One and the same sample provided the 8 T cell receptor beta chains below, sequenced in a study of T-cell memory formation after mild COVID-19. TCRdb reprocessed the 5' RACE reads with MiXCR, giving one entry per CDR3 protein. This table has roughly 600,000 distinct CDR3 sequences, about a sixth appearing once. The source material was PBMCs or a T cell subset sorted from them (not recorded which). The receptors stem from an adult woman who had mild COVID-19 (a few samples of this study predate the infection). Cell type and time point are not known.

This clonotype was counted a few times. The J gene is TRBJ1-2, the V gene TRBV19; D remains unclear. Trimming stripped 6 bases from V and 8 bases from J, with 19 bases between. The CDR3 has 14 amino acids. CDR1 is LNHDA and CDR2 is SQIVND in the germline V gene (reference sequence). The CDR3 region has the DNA TGTGCCAGTAGCGCCCTGGGGAGGTCCGACGGCTACACCTTC. Translating gives CASSALGRSDGYTF.

This chain joins TRBV20-1 and TRBJ2-4; the D gene is possibly TRBD2 (5 bases). The V and J ends lost 1 base and 10 bases respectively, with 11 bases between them. CDR1 is DFQATT and CDR2 is SNEGSKA in the germline V gene (reference sequence). This CDR3 comprises 12 residues. The CDR3 coding sequence is TGCAGTGCTAGAGCACGTCGGGGTATTCAGTACTTC. Its translation: CSARARRGIQYF.

The chain is built from TRBV12-3 or TRBV12-4 and TRBJ2-4; no reliable D call. The CDR3 has 12 amino acids. With 6 bases removed from V and 7 bases from J, the gap between germline ends came to 10 bases. CDR3 sequence (DNA): TGTGCCAGCAGGGGGTTGTTGAACATTCAGTACTTC. This sequence encodes CASRGLLNIQYF.

This clonotype was picked up one time. This chain joins TRBV2 and TRBJ2-1; 10 bases align to TRBD2. CDR1 and CDR2 (germline): SNHLY, FYNNEI. This CDR3 region has 15 residues. The trim removed 7 bases at V and 8 bases at J, leaving 11 bases unmatched. The CDR3 is CASMERGAGGDEQFF. For the CDR3, the DNA is TGTGCCAGCATGGAGCGCGGAGCGGGAGGGGATGAGCAGTTCTTC.

This clonotype was found a few times. This rearrangement joins TRBV6-2 or TRBV6-3 to TRBJ2-2; a weak D match, TRBD1 (6 bases). Trimming removed 2 bases from V and 6 bases from J, with 10 bases in between. Germline assignment: CDR1 MNHEY and CDR2 SVGEGT. The CDR3 has 14 residues. The CDR3 DNA sequence: TGTGCCAGCAGTTACAAGGGGGAACCCGGGGAGCTGTTTTTT. Amino acids: CASSYKGEPGELFF.

The chain couples TRBV5-4 to TRBJ1-5; D gene uncertain. Germline V gene sequence: CDR1 SGHNT, CDR2 YYREEE (reference sequence). CDR3 size: 14 residues. Trimming removed 4 bases from V and 4 bases from J, with 12 bases in between. The CDR3 spells CASSAGLGNQPQHF. The CDR3 DNA follows: TGTGCCAGCAGCGCGGGGTTGGGGAATCAGCCCCAGCATTTT. The complete variable domain, with remaining parts taken from reference TRBV5-4 and TRBJ1-5, reads ETGVTQSPTHLIKTRGQQVTLRCSSQSGHNTVSWYQQALGQGPQFIFQYYREEENGRGNFPPRFSGLQFPNYSSELNVNALELDDSALYLCASSAGLGNQPQHFGDGTRLSIL.

This clonotype was detected a few times. The chain couples TRBV12-3 or TRBV12-4 to TRBJ2-5; D might be TRBD1 (5 bases). Trimming took 2 bases from V and 4 from J, leaving 11 bases between them. CDR3 length: 14 residues. The CDR3 region is CASSLLDSRETQYF. CDR3 coding DNA: TGTGCCAGCAGTTTACTCGACAGTCGAGAGACCCAGTACTTC.

This clonotype has a handful of counts. The J gene is TRBJ2-7, the V gene TRBV6-2 or TRBV6-3; TRBD2 matches at 10 bases. After removal of 2 bases from V and 2 bases from J, the junction contained 3 bases not matched to a gene. The CDR3 contains 15 residues. Looked up from germline, CDR1 is MNHEY and CDR2 is SVGEGT. The CDR3 coding sequence is TGTGCCAGCAGTTACCCCACTAGCGGGGCCTACGAGCAGTACTTC. It yields the protein CASSYPTSGAYEQYF.